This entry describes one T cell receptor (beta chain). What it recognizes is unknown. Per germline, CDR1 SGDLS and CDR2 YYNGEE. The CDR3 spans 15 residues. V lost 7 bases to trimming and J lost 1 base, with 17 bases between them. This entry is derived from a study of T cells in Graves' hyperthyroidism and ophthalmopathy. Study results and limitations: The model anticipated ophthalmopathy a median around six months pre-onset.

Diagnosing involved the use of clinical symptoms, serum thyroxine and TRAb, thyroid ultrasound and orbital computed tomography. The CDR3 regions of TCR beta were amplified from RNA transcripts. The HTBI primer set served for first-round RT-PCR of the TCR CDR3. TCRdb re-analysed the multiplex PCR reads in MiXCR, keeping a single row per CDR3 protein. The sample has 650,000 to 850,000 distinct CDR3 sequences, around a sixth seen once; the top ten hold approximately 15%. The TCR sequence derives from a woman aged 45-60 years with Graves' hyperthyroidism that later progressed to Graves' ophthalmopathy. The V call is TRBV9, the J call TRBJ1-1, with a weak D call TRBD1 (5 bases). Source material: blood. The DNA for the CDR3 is TGTGCCAGCGCCGGGGGGGATGGTGGGAACACTGAAGCTTTCTTT. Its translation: CASAGGDGGNTEAFF. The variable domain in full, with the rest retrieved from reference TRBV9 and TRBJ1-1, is DSGVTQTPKHLITATGQRVTLRCSPRSGDLSVYWYQQSLDQGLQFLIQYYNGEERAKGNILERFSAQQFPDLHSELNLSSLELGDSALYFCASAGGDGGNTEAFFGQGTRLTVV.